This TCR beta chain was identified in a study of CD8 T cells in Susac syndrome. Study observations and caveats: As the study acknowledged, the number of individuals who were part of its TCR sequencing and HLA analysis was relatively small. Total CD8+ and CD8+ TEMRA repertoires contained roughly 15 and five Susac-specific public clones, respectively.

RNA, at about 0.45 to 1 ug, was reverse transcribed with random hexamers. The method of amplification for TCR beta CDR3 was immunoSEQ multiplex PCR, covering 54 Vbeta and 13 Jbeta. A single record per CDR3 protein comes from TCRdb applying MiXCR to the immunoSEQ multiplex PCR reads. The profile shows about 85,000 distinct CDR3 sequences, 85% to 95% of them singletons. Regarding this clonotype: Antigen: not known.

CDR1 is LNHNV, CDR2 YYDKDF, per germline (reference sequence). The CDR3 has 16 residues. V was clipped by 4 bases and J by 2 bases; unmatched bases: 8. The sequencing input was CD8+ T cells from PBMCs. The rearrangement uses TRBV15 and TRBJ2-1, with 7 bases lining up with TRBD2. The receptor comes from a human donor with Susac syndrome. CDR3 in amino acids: CATSNPGTTAYNEQFF. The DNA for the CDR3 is TGTGCCACCAGCAACCCCGGGACTACAGCCTACAATGAGCAGTTCTTC.